The clone carrying this TCR beta chain appeared many times. Germline V gene sequence: CDR1 MNHEY, CDR2 SVGAGI. Trimming removed 5 bases at V and 4 bases at J, with 18 bases between. There are 17 residues in the CDR3. TCRdb re-called the 5' RACE reads through MiXCR, storing one row per CDR3 protein. This sample carries some 32,000 distinct CDR3 sequences, about a quarter of them seen once, and the ten largest clones take about 2.5%. Cells sorted as Tregs were CD4+, CD25+ and CD127-/low. This rearrangement joins TRBV6-5 to TRBJ1-6, with no clear D. Sequencing input: tumor-infiltrating Tregs sorted from the breast tumor. The TCR originated in a female donor with breast cancer. The CDR3 nucleotides read TGTGCCAGCAGTCCACAAGGCTGGGCAGGATATAATTCACCCCTCCACTTT. It translates to CASSPQGWAGYNSPLHF.